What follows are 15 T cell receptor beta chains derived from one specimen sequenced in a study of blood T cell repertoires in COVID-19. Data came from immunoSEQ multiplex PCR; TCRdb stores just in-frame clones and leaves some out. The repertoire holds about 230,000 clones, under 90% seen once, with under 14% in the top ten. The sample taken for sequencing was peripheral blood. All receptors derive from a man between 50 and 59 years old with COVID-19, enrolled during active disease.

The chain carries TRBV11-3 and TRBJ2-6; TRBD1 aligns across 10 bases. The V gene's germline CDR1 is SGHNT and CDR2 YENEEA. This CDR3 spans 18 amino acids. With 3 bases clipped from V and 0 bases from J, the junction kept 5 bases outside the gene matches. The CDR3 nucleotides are TGTGCCAGCAGCTTGGGACAGGGGCCTCTCTCTGGGGCCAACGTCCTGACTTTC. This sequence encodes CASSLGQGPLSGANVLTF.

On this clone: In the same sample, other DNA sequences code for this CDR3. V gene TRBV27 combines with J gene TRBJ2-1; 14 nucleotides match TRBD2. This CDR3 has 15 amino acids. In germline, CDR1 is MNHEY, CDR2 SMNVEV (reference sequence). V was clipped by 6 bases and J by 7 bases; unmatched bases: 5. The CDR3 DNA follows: TGTGCCAGCAGCCGGGGACTAGCGGGAGTAAATGAGCAGTTCTTC. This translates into CASSRGLAGVNEQFF.

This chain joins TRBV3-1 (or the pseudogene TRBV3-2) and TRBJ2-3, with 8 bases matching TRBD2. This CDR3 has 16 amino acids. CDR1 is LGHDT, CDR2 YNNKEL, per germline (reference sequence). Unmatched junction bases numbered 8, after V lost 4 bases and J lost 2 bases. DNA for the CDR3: TGTGCCAGCAGCCCTCGGGTAGCGGGATTCACAGATACGCAGTATTTT. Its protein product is CASSPRVAGFTDTQYF.

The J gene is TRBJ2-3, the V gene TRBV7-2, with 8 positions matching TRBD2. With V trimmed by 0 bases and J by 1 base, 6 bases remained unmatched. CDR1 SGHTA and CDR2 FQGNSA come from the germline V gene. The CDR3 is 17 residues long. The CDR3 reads CASSLAGGGLGTDTQYF. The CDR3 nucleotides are TGTGCCAGCAGCTTAGCCGGCGGGGGGTTAGGCACAGATACGCAGTATTTT.

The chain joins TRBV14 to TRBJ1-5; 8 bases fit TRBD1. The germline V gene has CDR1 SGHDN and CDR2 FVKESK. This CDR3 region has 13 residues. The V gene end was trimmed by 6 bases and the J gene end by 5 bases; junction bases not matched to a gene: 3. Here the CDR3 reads CASSKTGDQPQHF. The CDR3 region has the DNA TGTGCCAGCAGTAAGACAGGGGATCAGCCCCAGCATTTT. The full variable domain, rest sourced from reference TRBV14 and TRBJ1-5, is EAGVTQFPSHSVIEKGQTVTLRCDPISGHDNLYWYRRVMGKEIKFLLHFVKESKQDESGMPNNRFLAERTGGTYSTLKVQPAELEDSGVYFCASSKTGDQPQHFGDGTRLSIL.

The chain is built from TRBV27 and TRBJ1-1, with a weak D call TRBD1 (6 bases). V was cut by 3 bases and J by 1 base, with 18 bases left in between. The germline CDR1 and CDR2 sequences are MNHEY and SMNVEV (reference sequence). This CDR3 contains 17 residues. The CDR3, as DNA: TGTGCCAGCAGTTTTGGGGACACTTCTGGGGGGAACACTGAAGCTTTCTTT. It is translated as CASSFGDTSGGNTEAFF.

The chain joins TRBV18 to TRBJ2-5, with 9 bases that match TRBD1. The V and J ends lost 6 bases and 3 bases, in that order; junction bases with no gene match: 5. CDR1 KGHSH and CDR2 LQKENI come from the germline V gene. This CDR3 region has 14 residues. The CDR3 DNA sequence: TGTGCCAGCTCTCCCGGGACAGGGAAAGAGACCCAGTACTTC. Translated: CASSPGTGKETQYF.

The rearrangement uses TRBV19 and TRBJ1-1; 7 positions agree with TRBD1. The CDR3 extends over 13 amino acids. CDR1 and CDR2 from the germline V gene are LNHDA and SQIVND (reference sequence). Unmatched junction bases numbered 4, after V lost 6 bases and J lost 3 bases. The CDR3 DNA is TGTGCCAGTAGCACGGGACAGTACACTGAAGCTTTCTTT. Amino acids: CASSTGQYTEAFF.

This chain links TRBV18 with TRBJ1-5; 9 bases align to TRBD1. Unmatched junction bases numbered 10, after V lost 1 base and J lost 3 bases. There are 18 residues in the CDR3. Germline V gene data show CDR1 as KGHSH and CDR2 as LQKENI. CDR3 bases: TGTGCCAGCTCACCACAGATTCCGGGACAGGGAGCCAATCAGCCCCAGCATTTT. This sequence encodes CASSPQIPGQGANQPQHF.

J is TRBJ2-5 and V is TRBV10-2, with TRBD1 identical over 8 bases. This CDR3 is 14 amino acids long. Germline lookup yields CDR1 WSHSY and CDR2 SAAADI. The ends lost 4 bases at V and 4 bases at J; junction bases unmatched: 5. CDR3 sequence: CASSVQGARETQYF. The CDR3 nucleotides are TGCGCCAGCAGTGTCCAGGGGGCTCGAGAGACCCAGTACTTC.

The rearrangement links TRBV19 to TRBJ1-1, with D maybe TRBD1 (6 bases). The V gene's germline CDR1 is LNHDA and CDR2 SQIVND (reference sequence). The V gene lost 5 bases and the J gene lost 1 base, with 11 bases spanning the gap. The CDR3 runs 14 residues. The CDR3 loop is CASSARGGNTEAFF. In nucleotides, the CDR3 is TGTGCCAGTAGTGCCAGGGGTGGGAACACTGAAGCTTTCTTT.

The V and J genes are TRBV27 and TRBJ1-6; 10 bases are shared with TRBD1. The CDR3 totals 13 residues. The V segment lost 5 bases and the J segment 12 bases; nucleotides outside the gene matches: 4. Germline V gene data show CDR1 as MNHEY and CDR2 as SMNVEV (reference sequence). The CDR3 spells CASSPRTGGPLHF. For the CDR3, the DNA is TGTGCCAGCAGTCCCCGGACAGGGGGACCCCTCCACTTT.

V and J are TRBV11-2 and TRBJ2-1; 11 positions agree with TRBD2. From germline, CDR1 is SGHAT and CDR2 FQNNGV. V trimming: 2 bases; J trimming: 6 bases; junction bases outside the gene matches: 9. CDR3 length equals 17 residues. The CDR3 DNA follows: TGTGCCAGCAGCTTATCCACTAGCGGGAGTCCTTTCAATGAGCAGTTCTTC. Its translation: CASSLSTSGSPFNEQFF.

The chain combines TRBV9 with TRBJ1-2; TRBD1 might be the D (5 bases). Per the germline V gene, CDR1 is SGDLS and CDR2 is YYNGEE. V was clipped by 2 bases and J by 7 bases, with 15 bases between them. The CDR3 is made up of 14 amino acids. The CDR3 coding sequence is TGTGCCAGCAGCGTGGTGAGACCGGGGGGTGGCTACACCTTC. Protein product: CASSVVRPGGGYTF.

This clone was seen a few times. Written as DNA, the CDR3 is TGTGCCAGCAGGGGGATCGGACTAACCTATGGCTACACCTTC. Its translation: CASRGIGLTYGYTF. The chain uses TRBV6-5 and TRBJ1-2; D remains unclear. The V end lost 6 bases, the J end lost 4 bases, and 15 bases lay between the germline ends. This CDR3 contains 14 residues. Germline V gene lookup returns CDR1 MNHEY and CDR2 SVGAGI.